What follows are 15 T cell receptor beta chains derived from one specimen sequenced in a study of blood T cell repertoires in COVID-19. Repertoires were generated with immunoSEQ multiplex PCR, while TCRdb's copy carries only in-frame clones and drops some. The repertoire includes 200,000 to 300,000 clones, 82% of them detected once, and around an eighth sits in the top ten. Material for sequencing was peripheral blood. These receptors were obtained from a woman aged 60 to 75 with active or convalescent COVID-19.

The chain couples TRBV4-3 to TRBJ2-7; 12 bases map to TRBD2. This CDR3 comprises 15 residues. V dropped 4 bases and J dropped 1; count of bases not matched to a gene: 2. The germline V gene encodes CDR1 LGHNA and CDR2 YSLEER. CDR3 region: CASSPGTSGSYEQYF. Here the CDR3 DNA reads TGCGCCAGCAGCCCCGGGACTAGCGGGTCCTACGAGCAGTACTTC.

CDR3: CASSPRGATNEKLFF. CDR3 nucleotides: TGTGCCAGCAGCCCGCGGGGTGCAACTAATGAAAAACTGTTTTTT. The rearrangement joins TRBV7-9 to TRBJ1-4; D gene ambiguous. The length of the CDR3 is 15 residues. From germline, CDR1 is SEHNR and CDR2 FQNEAQ (reference sequence). The V end was cut by 5 bases, the J end by 0 bases, with 10 bases between.

This clone was observed many times. V and J are TRBV6-6 and TRBJ2-2; 8 bases line up with TRBD2. V trimming: 5 bases; J trimming: 4 bases; junction bases outside the gene matches: 12. The CDR3 runs 17 residues. Germline loops: CDR1 MNHNY, CDR2 SVGAGI (reference sequence). Here the CDR3 DNA reads TGTGCCAGCAGTCCCCGGAGGAGCGGGGGTAGCACCGGGGAGCTGTTTTTT. Its translation: CASSPRRSGGSTGELFF.

This sequence joins TRBV27 and TRBJ1-4, with a weak D call TRBD1 (6 bases). Per germline, CDR1 MNHEY and CDR2 SMNVEV (reference sequence). This CDR3 spans 17 amino acids. Trimming stripped 8 bases from V and 0 bases from J, with 19 bases between. The CDR3: CASPTGPSGTTNEKLFF. The CDR3 coding sequence is TGTGCCAGCCCGACAGGCCCCTCAGGTACAACTAATGAAAAACTGTTTTTT.

V usage is TRBV5-6 and J usage is TRBJ1-2; TRBD1 agrees at 9 bases. CDR1 is SGHDT, CDR2 YYEEEE, per germline. The V gene end was trimmed by 4 bases and the J gene end by 3 bases; junction bases not matched to a gene: 7. CDR3 length equals 15 residues. For the CDR3, the DNA is TGTGCCAGCAGCCCCCCGTGGGACAGGGACTATGGCTACACCTTC. It translates to CASSPPWDRDYGYTF.

The V gene is TRBV4-1, the J gene TRBJ2-4, with 8 bases aligning to TRBD2. The CDR3 totals 14 residues. Germline V gene data show CDR1 as MGHRA and CDR2 as YSYEKL. V was pared by 3 bases and J by 3 bases, with 1 base of the junction left unmatched. CDR3 in amino acids: CASSQRGDKNIQYF. DNA of the CDR3: TGCGCCAGCAGCCAGCGGGGGGACAAAAACATTCAGTACTTC.

The rearrangement joins TRBV7-2 to TRBJ2-3, with 12 nucleotides matching TRBD2. After removal of 2 bases from V and 5 bases from J, the junction contained 8 bases not matched to a gene. This CDR3 has 17 residues. CDR1 and CDR2 from the germline V gene are SGHTA and FQGNSA. The CDR3 DNA follows: TGTGCCAGCAGCTTAAGTTCTAGCGGGGGGGCTATAGATACGCAGTATTTT. Its protein is CASSLSSSGGAIDTQYF.

This chain links TRBV3-1 (or the pseudogene TRBV3-2) with TRBJ2-7, with 7 bases matching TRBD1. The J segment lost 6 bases and the V segment lost 4 bases, leaving 6 bases of the junction unmatched. This CDR3 has 13 residues. Germline-derived CDR1 and CDR2 are LGHDT and YNNKEL (reference sequence). The CDR3 region has the DNA TGTGCCAGCAGCCCGAACAGGGGTGGCGAGCAGTACTTC. This translates into CASSPNRGGEQYF.

A single count supports this clone. The chain has TRBV6-5 and TRBJ2-7; 11 positions match TRBD2. The V segment lost 6 bases and the J segment 10 bases; nucleotides outside the gene matches: 14. The CDR3 has 15 amino acids. Germline-derived CDR1 and CDR2 are MNHEY and SVGAGI. The CDR3 region is CASRYTGTSGPPQYF. CDR3 DNA sequence: TGTGCCAGCAGATATACCGGGACTAGCGGTCCCCCACAGTACTTC.

The CDR3 DNA sequence: TGTGCCAGCAGCTTCAGGGTGGGGACAGGGGTGTATGGAGGCTACACCTTC. Translating gives CASSFRVGTGVYGGYTF. The chain uses TRBV5-5 and TRBJ1-2; 10 bases line up with TRBD1. V shed 2 bases and J 8 bases; nucleotides not matched to a gene: 15. Germline CDR1 and CDR2: SGHKS and YYEKEE (reference sequence). This CDR3 has 17 residues.

The chain is built from TRBV5-1 and TRBJ2-3; TRBD2 matches at 7 bases. This CDR3 contains 16 residues. The germline V gene encodes CDR1 SGHRS and CDR2 YFSETQ. With 1 base clipped from V and 2 bases from J, the junction kept 7 bases outside the gene matches. The CDR3, as DNA: TGCGCCAGCAGCTTGCCGTACCGGGGGGACACAGATACGCAGTATTTT. Its protein is CASSLPYRGDTDTQYF.

The chain links TRBV9 to TRBJ2-3; D possibly corresponds to TRBD2 (5 bases). Germline V lookup: CDR1 SGDLS, CDR2 YYNGEE. This CDR3 has 14 amino acids. The V and J ends lost 3 bases and 1 base respectively, with 9 bases between them. The CDR3 sequence is CASSDAGGTDTQYF. CDR3 coding DNA: TGTGCCAGCAGCGATGCGGGTGGCACAGATACGCAGTATTTT.

The chain couples TRBV5-6 to TRBJ2-3; 10 bases fit TRBD2. The CDR3 sequence is 16 residues long. Germline V gives CDR1 SGHDT, CDR2 YYEEEE. V trimming: 4 bases; J trimming: 0 bases; junction bases outside the gene matches: 5. The CDR3, as DNA: TGTGCCAGCAGCCTTAGGACTAGCGGTAGCACAGATACGCAGTATTTT. Protein: CASSLRTSGSTDTQYF.

Concerning this clone itself: An end of the junction does not agree with germline; a read error may underlie this. The J gene is TRBJ2-7, the V gene TRBV6-6; 10 nucleotides line up with TRBD2. Germline values: CDR1 MNHNY, CDR2 SVGAGI (reference sequence). This CDR3 has 16 amino acids. In DNA, the CDR3 is TGTGCCAGCAGTAATCCTCTAGCGGGGGCCTCCGACGAGCAGTACTTC. This sequence encodes CASSNPLAGASDEQYF.

The rearrangement links TRBV7-9 to TRBJ1-4; 10 positions match TRBD1. Per the germline V gene, CDR1 is SEHNR and CDR2 is FQNEAQ (reference sequence). This CDR3 contains 15 residues. With V trimmed by 5 bases and J by 7 bases, 7 bases remained unmatched. Here the CDR3 reads CASSQDRGLSEKLFF. In DNA, the CDR3 is TGTGCCAGCAGCCAAGACAGGGGGCTAAGTGAAAAACTGTTTTTT.